The source of this T cell receptor beta chain is a study of blood T cell repertoires in COVID-19 (dated by TCRdb to about 2020). Study-wide context: Samples from collaborators originated in the United States, Italy and Spain and spanned both the acute and convalescent phases of COVID-19. The prospective study material was composed of cDNA or gDNA derived from T cells, B-cell-depleted T cells, or PBMCs. Subjects who had been exposed to COVID-19, were actively infected with it, or had recovered from it provided the deeply sampled blood TCRbeta repertoires that made up the dataset. A freely available public database, intended as a resource for researchers studying the immune response to SARS-CoV-2, is where the repertoires were released. The samples were drawn from the first 160 participants of the ongoing ImmuneRACE study and from roughly 1,300 subjects provided by 6 global collaborators. Sample metadata almost always included a de-identified subject ID, COVID-19 status, age in years and sex. Where HLA class I and class II types were available, the types were taken from metadata supplied by the sample provider, not from assay-based typing.

The collaborating institutions used their own protocols to collect whole blood in K2EDTA tubes. For TCRbeta analysis, collaborators shipped samples as frozen whole blood, isolated PBMCs, or DNA extracted from either of those sample types. What the research found in general, with its limitations: The amount of clinical and demographic metadata varied by source and participant and was provided uncurated.

Worth noting for this clone: What antigen it recognizes has not been identified. No clone much larger than this one lies a single base away; base qualities are absent.

The immunoSEQ Assay, a bias-controlled multiplex PCR, was used to amplify TCRbeta CDR3 regions from genomic DNA. For the original study's pipeline: Within the assay, amplification of reference gene primers was used to estimate how many nucleated cells each sample contained. To quantify the absolute abundance of each unique TCRbeta CDR3 rearrangement, sequence reads were collapsed and filtered. For each sample, productive Simpson clonality was calculated by taking the square root of Simpson's diversity index across productive rearrangements. Sourced from immuneACCESS, this table was stored by TCRdb with only in-frame sequences that have V and J called. A share of the clones is absent; for the studies checked, an unresolved V gene accounts for under half, and the remainder has no known explanation. V, J and clone size reflect that table, while D and trimming were determined from the DNA. The sample table holds approximately 250,000 clones, of which about 88% were seen once. Under 2.5% of the sample goes to the ten largest clones.

The V and J ends are trimmed by 6 bases and 4 bases, leaving 9 bases between them. The CDR3 sequence holds 12 residues, the cysteine and phenylalanine included. Of the read, only the CDR3 DNA is kept; its 36 bases are in frame from base 1. The source material was peripheral blood. The receptor's source is a man aged 25-40 years with active or convalescent COVID-19. Recombination joined TRBV12-3 or TRBV12-4 with TRBJ1-1; the D gene lacks a confident call. The CDR3 region has the sequence CASRPGSTEAFF. The nucleotide sequence is TGTGCCAGCAGACCGGGGTCCACTGAAGCTTTCTTT.